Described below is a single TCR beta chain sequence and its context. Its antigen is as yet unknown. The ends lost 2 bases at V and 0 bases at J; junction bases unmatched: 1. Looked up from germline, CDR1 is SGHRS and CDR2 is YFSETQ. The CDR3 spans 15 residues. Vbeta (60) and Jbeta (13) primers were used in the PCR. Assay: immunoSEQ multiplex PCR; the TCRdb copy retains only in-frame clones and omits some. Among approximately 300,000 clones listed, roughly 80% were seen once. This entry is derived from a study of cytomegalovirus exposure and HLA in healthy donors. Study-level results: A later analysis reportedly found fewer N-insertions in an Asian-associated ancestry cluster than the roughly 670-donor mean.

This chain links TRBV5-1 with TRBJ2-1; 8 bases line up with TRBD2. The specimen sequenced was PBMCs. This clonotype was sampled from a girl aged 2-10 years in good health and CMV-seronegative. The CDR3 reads CASSFGTSSYNEQFF. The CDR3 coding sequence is TGCGCCAGCAGCTTCGGGACTAGCTCCTACAATGAGCAGTTCTTC. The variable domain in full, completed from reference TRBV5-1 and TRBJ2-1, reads KAGVTQTPRYLIKTRGQQVTLSCSPISGHRSVSWYQQTPGQGLQFLFEYFSETQRNKGNFPGRFSGRQFSNSRSEMNVSTLELGDSALYLCASSFGTSSYNEQFFGPGTRLTVL.